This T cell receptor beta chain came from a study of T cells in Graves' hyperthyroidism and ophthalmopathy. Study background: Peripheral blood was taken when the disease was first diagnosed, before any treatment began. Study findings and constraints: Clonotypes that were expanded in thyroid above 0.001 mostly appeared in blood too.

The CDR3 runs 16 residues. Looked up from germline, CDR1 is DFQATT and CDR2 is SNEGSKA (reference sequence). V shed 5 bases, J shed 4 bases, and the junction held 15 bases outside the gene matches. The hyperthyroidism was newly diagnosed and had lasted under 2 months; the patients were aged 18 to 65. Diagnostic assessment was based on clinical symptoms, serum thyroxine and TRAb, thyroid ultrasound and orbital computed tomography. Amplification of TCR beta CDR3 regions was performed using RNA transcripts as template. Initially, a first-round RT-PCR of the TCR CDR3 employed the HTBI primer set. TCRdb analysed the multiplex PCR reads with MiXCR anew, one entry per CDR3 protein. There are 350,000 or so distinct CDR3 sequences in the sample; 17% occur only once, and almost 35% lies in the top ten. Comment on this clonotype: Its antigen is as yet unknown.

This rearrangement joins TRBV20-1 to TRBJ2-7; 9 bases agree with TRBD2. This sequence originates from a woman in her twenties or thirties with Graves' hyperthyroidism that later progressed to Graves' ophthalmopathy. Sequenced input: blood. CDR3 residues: CSAQTSGGTHLYEQYF. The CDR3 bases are TGCAGTGCTCAGACCAGCGGGGGGACCCACCTATACGAGCAGTACTTC.